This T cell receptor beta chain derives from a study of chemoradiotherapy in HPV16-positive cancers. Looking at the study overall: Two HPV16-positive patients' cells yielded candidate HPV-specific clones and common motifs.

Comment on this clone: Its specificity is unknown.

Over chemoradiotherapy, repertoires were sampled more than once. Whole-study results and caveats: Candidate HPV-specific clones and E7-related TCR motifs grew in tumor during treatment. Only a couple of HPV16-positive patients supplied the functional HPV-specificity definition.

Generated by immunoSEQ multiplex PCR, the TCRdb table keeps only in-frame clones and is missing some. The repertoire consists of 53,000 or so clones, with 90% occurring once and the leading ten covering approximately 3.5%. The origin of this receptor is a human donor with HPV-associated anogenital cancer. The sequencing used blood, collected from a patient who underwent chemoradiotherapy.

The CDR3 spells CASSSGQANSPLHF. Written as DNA, the CDR3 is TGTGCCAGCAGCTCGGGACAGGCTAATTCACCCCTCCACTTT. V and J are TRBV7-9 and TRBJ1-6, with 8 bases lining up with TRBD1. Trimming at V came to 4 bases and at J to 6 bases, leaving 2 bases not matched to a gene. The V gene's germline CDR1 is SEHNR and CDR2 FQNEAQ (reference sequence). The CDR3 loop spans 14 amino acids.